One T cell receptor (beta chain) is described in this entry. The antigen remains undetermined. The treatment was: roughly 11-day PBMC culture with coronavirus spike peptide pools or control peptides (ViraFEST assay). Half the medium was replaced with fresh IL-2 medium on days 3 and 7. These data belong to a study of vaccination and CD4 T cells after COVID-19. With the Oncomine TCR Beta short-read assay, DNA from cultured CD4+ T cells was sequenced. TCRdb re-called the PCR reads with MiXCR, one entry per CDR3 protein. The repertoire consists of about 15,000 distinct CDR3 sequences, with under 60% occurring once and the leading ten covering roughly 25%. The sequencing here drew on cultured CD4+ T cells from blood, taken after SARS-CoV-2 vaccination. The sequence came from a human donor with COVID-19.

The CDR3 region is CASSVDPGKNQPQHF. CDR3 nucleotide sequence: TGTGCCAGCAGTGTGGACCCGGGGAAGAATCAGCCCCAGCATTTT. The chain has TRBV6-4 and TRBJ1-5; no clear D gene. The germline V gene has CDR1 MRHNA and CDR2 SNTAGT. Trimming took off 4 bases at V and 4 bases at J, with 14 bases between the two ends. The CDR3 consists of 15 residues.